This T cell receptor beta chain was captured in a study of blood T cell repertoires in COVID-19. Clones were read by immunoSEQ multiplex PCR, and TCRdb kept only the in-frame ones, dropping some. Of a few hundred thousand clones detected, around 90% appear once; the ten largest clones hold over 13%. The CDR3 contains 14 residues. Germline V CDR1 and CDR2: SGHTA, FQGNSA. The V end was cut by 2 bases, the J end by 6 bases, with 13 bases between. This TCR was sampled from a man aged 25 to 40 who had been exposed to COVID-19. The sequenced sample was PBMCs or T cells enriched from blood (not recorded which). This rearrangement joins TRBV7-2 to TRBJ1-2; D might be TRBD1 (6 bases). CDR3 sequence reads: CASSLMITGNGYTF. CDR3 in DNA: TGTGCCAGCAGCTTAATGATCACAGGGAATGGCTACACCTTC. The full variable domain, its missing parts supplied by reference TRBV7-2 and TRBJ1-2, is GAGVSQSPSNKVTEKGKDVELRCDPISGHTALYWYRQSLGQGLEFLIYFQGNSAPDKSGLPSDRFSAERTGGSVSTLTIQRTQQEDSAVYLCASSLMITGNGYTFGSGTRLTVV.